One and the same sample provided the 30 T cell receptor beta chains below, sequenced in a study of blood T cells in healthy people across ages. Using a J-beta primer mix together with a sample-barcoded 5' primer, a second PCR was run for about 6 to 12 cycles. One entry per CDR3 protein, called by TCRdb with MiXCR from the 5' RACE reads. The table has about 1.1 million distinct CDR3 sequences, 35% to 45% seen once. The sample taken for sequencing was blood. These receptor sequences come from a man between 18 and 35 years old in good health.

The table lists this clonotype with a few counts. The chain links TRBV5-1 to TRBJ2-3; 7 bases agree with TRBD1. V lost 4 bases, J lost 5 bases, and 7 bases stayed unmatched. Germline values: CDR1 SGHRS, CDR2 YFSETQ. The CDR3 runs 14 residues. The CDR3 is CASSVGTAGDTQYF. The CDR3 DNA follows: TGCGCCAGCAGCGTCGGGACAGCAGGAGATACGCAGTATTTT.

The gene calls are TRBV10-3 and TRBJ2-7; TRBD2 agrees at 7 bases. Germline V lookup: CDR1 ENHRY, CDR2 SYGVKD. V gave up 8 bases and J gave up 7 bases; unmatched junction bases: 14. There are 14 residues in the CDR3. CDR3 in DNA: TGTGCCATCGGGACTATGGGTGTACAATGGGAGCAGTACTTC. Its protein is CAIGTMGVQWEQYF.

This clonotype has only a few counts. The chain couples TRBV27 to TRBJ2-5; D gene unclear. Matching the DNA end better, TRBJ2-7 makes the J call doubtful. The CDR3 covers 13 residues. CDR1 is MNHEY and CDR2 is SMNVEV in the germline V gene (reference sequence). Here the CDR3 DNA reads TGTGCCAGCCGCGCCAGTCCTTACTACGAGCAGTACTTC. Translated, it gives CASRASPYYEQYF.

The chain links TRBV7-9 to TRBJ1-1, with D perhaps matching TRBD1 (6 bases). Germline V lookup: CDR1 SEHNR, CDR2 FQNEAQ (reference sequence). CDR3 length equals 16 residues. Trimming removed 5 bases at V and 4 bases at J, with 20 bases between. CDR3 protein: CASSGRDKPLSTEAFF. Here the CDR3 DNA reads TGTGCCAGCAGCGGCCGGGACAAACCTTTGAGCACTGAAGCTTTCTTT.

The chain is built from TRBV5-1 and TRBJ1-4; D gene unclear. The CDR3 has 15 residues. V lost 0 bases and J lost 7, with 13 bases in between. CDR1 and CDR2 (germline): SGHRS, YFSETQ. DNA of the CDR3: TGCGCCAGCAGCTTGGGAGGCGGAGTTGGTGAAAAACTGTTTTTT. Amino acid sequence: CASSLGGGVGEKLFF.

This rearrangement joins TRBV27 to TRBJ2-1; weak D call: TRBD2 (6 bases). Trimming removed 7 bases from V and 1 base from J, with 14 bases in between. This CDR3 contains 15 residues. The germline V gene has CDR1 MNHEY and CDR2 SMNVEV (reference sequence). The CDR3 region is CASTPGEGSYNEQFF. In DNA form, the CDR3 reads TGTGCCAGCACCCCGGGAGAGGGGTCCTACAATGAGCAGTTCTTC.

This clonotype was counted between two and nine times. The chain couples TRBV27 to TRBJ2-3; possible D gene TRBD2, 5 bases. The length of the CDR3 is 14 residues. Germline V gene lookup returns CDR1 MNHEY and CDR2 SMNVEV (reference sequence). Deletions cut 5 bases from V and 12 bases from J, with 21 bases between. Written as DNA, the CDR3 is TGTGCCAGCAGTCCAGAACTAGAAAGCATAGTCCAGTATTTT. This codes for CASSPELESIVQYF.

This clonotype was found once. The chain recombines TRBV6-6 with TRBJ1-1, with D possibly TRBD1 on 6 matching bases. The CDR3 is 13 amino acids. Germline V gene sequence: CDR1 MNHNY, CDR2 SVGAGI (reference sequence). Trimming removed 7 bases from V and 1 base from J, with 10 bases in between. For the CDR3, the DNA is TGTGCCAGCACGTGGGGACAGAACACTGAAGCTTTCTTT. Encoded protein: CASTWGQNTEAFF.

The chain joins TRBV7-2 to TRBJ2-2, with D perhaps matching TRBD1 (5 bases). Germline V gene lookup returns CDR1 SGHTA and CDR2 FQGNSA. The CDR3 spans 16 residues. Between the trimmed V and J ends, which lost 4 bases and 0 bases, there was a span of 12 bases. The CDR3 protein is CASSSRARANTGELFF. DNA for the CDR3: TGTGCCAGCAGCTCAAGGGCCAGGGCGAACACCGGGGAGCTGTTTTTT.

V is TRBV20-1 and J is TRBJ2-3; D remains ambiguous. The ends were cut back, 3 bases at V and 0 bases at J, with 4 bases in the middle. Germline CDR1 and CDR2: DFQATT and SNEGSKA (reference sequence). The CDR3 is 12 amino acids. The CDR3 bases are TGCAGTGCTAGCTACAGCACAGATACGCAGTATTTT. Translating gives CSASYSTDTQYF.

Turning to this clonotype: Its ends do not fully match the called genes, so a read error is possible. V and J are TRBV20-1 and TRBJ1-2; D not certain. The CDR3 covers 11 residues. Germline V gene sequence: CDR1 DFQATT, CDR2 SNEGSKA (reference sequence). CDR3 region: CRAREAGSYTF. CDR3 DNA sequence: TGCAGGGCTAGAGAGGCCGGAAGCTACACCTTC.

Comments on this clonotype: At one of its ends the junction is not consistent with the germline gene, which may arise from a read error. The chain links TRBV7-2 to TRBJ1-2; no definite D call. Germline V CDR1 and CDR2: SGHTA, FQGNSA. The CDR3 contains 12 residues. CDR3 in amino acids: CAGSFDIYGYTF. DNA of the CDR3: TGTGCCGGCAGCTTCGATATTTATGGCTACACCTTC.

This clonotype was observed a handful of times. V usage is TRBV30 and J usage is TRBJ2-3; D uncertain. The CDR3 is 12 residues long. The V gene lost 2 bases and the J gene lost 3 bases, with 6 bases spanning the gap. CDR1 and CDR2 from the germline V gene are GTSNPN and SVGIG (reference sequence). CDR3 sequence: CAWSLTTDTQYF. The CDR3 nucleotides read TGTGCCTGGAGTTTAACGACAGATACGCAGTATTTT.

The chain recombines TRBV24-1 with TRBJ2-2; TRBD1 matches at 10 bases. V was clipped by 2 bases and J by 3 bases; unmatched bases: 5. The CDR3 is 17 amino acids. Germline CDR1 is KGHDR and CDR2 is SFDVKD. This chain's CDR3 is CATSDSDRGPYTGELFF. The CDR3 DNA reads TGTGCCACCAGTGATTCCGACAGGGGGCCTTACACCGGGGAGCTGTTTTTT.

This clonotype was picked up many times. CDR3 residues: CASSLVPYEQYF. CDR3 DNA: TGTGCCAGCAGCTTAGTCCCCTACGAGCAGTACTTC. The rearrangement uses TRBV7-2 and TRBJ2-7, with unresolved D. From germline, CDR1 is SGHTA and CDR2 FQGNSA. V was shortened by 1 base and J by 2 bases, with 3 bases between the two germline ends. The CDR3 has 12 residues.

The CDR3 reads CASSQEKPNTEAFF. Here the CDR3 DNA reads TGCGCCAGCAGCCAAGAAAAACCGAACACTGAAGCTTTCTTT. V usage is TRBV4-1 and J usage is TRBJ1-1; D gene uncertain. Germline V gene lookup returns CDR1 MGHRA and CDR2 YSYEKL. V dropped 0 bases and J dropped 1 base, with 6 bases sitting between them. The CDR3 runs 14 residues.

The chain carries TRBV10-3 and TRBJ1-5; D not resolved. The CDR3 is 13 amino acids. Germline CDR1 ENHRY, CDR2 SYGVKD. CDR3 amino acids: CAHRELSNQPQHF. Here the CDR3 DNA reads TGTGCTCATCGGGAATTGAGCAATCAGCCCCAGCATTTT.

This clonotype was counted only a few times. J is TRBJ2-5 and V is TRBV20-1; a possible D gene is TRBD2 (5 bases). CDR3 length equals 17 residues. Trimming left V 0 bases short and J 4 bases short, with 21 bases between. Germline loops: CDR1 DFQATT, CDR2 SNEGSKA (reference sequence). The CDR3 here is CSARDRGRGLSLETQYF. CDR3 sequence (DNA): TGCAGTGCTAGAGATCGAGGCCGCGGGCTGTCTCTAGAGACCCAGTACTTC.

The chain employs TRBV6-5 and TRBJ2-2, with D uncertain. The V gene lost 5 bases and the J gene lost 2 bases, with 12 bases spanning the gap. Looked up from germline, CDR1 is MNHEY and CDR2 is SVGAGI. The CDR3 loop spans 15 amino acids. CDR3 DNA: TGTGCCAGCAGTCGGCAAGGAGTCAACACCGGGGAGCTGTTTTTT. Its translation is CASSRQGVNTGELFF.

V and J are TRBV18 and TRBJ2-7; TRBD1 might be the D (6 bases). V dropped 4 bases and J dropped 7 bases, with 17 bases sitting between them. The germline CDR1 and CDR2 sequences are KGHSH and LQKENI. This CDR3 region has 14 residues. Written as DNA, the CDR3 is TGTGCCAGCTCACAACAGACAGGTCACAATGAGCAGTACTTC. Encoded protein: CASSQQTGHNEQYF.

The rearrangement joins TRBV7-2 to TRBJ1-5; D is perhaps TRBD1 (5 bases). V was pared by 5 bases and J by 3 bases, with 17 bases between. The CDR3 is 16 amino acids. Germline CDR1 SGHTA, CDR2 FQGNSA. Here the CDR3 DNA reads TGTGCCAGCAGCCCCTTTGGGGGGTTGGACAATCAGCCCCAGCATTTT. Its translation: CASSPFGGLDNQPQHF.

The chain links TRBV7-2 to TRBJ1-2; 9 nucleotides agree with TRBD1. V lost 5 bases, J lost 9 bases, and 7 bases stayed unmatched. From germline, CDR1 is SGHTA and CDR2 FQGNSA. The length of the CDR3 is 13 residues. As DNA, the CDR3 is TGTGCCAGCAGCAGGGACAGGGTGGGGAGCTACACCTTC. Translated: CASSRDRVGSYTF.

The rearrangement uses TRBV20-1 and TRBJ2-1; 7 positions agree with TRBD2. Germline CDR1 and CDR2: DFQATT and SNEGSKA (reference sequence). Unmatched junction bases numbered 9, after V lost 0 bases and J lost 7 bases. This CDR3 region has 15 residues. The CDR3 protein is CSARDAGVVANEQFF. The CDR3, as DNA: TGCAGTGCTAGAGACGCGGGAGTGGTGGCGAATGAGCAGTTCTTC.

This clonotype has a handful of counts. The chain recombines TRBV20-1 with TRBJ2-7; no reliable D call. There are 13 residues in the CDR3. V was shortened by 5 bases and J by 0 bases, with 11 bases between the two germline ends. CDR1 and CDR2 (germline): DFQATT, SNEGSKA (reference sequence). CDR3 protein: CSAPGRASYEQYF. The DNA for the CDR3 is TGCAGTGCTCCCGGCAGAGCCTCCTACGAGCAGTACTTC.

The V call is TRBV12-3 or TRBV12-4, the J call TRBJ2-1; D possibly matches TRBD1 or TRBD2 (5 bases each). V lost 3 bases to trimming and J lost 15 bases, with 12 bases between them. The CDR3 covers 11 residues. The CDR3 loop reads CASSLGTHSFF. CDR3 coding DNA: TGTGCCAGCAGTTTGGGGACCCATTCGTTCTTC.

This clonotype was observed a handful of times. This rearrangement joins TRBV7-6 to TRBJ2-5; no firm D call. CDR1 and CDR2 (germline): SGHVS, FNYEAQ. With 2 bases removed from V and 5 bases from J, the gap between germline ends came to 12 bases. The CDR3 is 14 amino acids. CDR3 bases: TGTGCCAGCAGCTTAAGACTGTATGGGGAGACCCAGTACTTC. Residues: CASSLRLYGETQYF.

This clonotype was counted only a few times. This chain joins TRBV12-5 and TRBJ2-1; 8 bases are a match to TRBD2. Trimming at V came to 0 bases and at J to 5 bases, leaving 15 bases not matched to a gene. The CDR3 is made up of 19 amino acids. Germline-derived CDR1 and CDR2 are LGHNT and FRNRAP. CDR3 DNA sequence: TGTGCTAGTGGTTTGGTACCCCTCATGACTTTGCGGGGGGACAATGAGCAGTTCTTC. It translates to CASGLVPLMTLRGDNEQFF.

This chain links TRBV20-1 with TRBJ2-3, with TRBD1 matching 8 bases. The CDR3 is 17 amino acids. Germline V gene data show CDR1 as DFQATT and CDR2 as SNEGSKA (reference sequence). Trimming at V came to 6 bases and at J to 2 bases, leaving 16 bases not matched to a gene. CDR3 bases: TGCAGTGCCGAAAACGATATTCACAGGGGGGCCACAGATACGCAGTATTTT. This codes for CSAENDIHRGATDTQYF.

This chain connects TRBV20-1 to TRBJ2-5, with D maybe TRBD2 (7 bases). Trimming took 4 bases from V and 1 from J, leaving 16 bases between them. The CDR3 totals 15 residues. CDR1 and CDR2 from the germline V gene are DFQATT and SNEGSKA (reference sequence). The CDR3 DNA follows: TGCAGTGCTACGGGGGGCCCAACCCCCCAAGAGACCCAGTACTTC. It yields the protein CSATGGPTPQETQYF.

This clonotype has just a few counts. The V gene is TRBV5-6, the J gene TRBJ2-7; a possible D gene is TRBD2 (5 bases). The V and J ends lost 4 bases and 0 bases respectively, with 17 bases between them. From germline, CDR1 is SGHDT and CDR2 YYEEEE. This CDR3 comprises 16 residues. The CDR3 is CASSGGPGRSSYEQYF. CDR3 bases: TGTGCCAGCAGCGGAGGTCCGGGGAGAAGCTCCTACGAGCAGTACTTC.